These T cell receptor beta chains were read from a single sample in a study of identical twins. Each CDR3 protein gets one entry after TCRdb re-called the 5' RACE reads with MiXCR. The sample has just over 500,000 distinct CDR3 sequences, around 20% seen once. These records were also assigned to another study, of T cells expressing NK-cell markers.

Sequencing was carried out using CD4+ T cells sorted from blood. The receptors shown here come from a woman under 30 in good health. Each CDR3 is given with its conserved first and last residue. Fields, in order: V gene, clone size, CDR3 protein. Size is omitted from some rows. Given values are once, few, many or a class for expanded clones.

V: TRBV4-3
size: many
CDR3: CASSQGNYNEQFF

V: TRBV29-1
size: few
CDR3: CSVVDIGVGEQYF

V: TRBV4-3
size: few
CDR3: CASSQGASKYGYTF

V: TRBV5-6
size: few
CDR3: CASSQWGTGYEQYF

V: TRBV12-3/TRBV12-4
size: many
CDR3: CASSPSDRGNQPQHF

V: TRBV29-1
size: many
CDR3: CSVEDRNYGYTF

V: TRBV12-3/TRBV12-4
size: few
CDR3: CASSITRAYGTNEQFF

V: TRBV9
size: -
CDR3: CASSVDTNYGYTF

V: TRBV20-1
size: few
CDR3: CSARAQTREYNEQFF

V: TRBV5-1
size: few
CDR3: CASSLGTGSGETQYF